This note documents a single T cell receptor beta chain sequence. Antigen: not known. Notes on the study in general: Tumor memory CD4+ T cell TCR gene usage was found to cluster with blood and lymph node memory CD4+ cells and with lymph node naive CD4+ cells. Tumor Treg TCRs overlapped most with tumor naive CD4+ cells. Whole repertoires were not studied in the larger cohort, only one V-J beta rearrangement.

After constant-region reverse-primer amplification, full-length variable regions underwent semi-nested PCR with Nested Universal Primer A. TCRdb reprocessed the 5' RACE reads with MiXCR, giving one entry per CDR3 protein. Of around 9,700 distinct CDR3 sequences listed, 55% are singletons. Treg sorting used a CD4+CD25+CD127-/low gate. Sequencing was carried out using Tregs sorted from a lymph node. The sequence was obtained from a female donor with breast cancer.

The chain's CDR3 is CASRSGTGGLQPQHF. CDR3 nucleotides: TGTGCCAGCAGATCCGGGACAGGGGGCCTTCAGCCCCAGCATTTT. The rearrangement links TRBV12-3 or TRBV12-4 to TRBJ1-5, with 12 positions matching TRBD1. Trimming at V came to 6 bases and at J to 6 bases, leaving 6 bases not matched to a gene. This CDR3 is 15 amino acids long.